One and the same sample provided the 16 T cell receptor beta chains below, sequenced in a study of shared clonotypes between healthy human individuals. Here immunoSEQ multiplex PCR was the method, and the copy in TCRdb shows in-frame clones only, minus some. The sample consists of 85,000 to 100,000 clones, almost 70% of them appearing once. Sequencing was performed on memory CD8+ T cells sorted from blood. Stated subset: CD45RO+ cells pooled with CCR7-negative TemRA cells. The origin of the receptors is a man aged 25-40 years in good health.

The chain combines TRBV5-1 with TRBJ1-5, with TRBD1 matching over 10 bases. V lost 0 bases to trimming and J lost 7 bases; unmatched junction nucleotides: 1. Looked up from germline, CDR1 is SGHRS and CDR2 is YFSETQ. The CDR3 is 14 amino acids. The CDR3 bases are TGCGCCAGCAGCTTGGGGACAGGGGGACAGCCCCAGCATTTT. As protein: CASSLGTGGQPQHF. Complete variable domain (other parts from reference TRBV5-1 and TRBJ1-5): KAGVTQTPRYLIKTRGQQVTLSCSPISGHRSVSWYQQTPGQGLQFLFEYFSETQRNKGNFPGRFSGRQFSNSRSEMNVSTLELGDSALYLCASSLGTGGQPQHFGDGTRLSIL.

The chain employs TRBV6-4 and TRBJ1-2; 8 nucleotides line up with TRBD1. The CDR3 contains 14 residues. Germline CDR1 and CDR2: MRHNA and SNTAGT. Trimming cost V 5 bases and J 8 bases; bases outside gene matches: 10. The CDR3 here is CASSPQGGREGYTF. CDR3 nucleotides: TGTGCCAGCAGTCCACAGGGGGGCCGAGAAGGCTACACCTTC.

The chain employs TRBV5-4 and TRBJ2-7; 11 positions agree with TRBD1. There are 15 residues in the CDR3. Germline values: CDR1 SGHNT, CDR2 YYREEE (reference sequence). Trimming cost V 4 bases and J 2 bases; bases outside gene matches: 5. The CDR3 bases are TGTGCCAGCAGCCGAGGACAGGGGGCCCCCTACGAGCAGTACTTC. Its translation: CASSRGQGAPYEQYF.

The chain has TRBV5-1 and TRBJ2-1; possible D gene TRBD1, 5 bases. From germline, CDR1 is SGHRS and CDR2 YFSETQ. This CDR3 is 15 amino acids long. V was cut by 2 bases and J by 9 bases, with 18 bases left in between. In nucleotides, the CDR3 is TGCGCCAGCAGCTTTGGGTATCTAGAGCAGGGTGAGCAGTTCTTC. This translates into CASSFGYLEQGEQFF.

The sample holds a few counts of this clone. This chain connects TRBV9 to TRBJ2-2; a weak D match, TRBD2 (5 bases). The germline V gene encodes CDR1 SGDLS and CDR2 YYNGEE. V shed 3 bases and J shed 7 bases, with 13 bases lying between them. The CDR3 is 14 amino acids. For the CDR3, the DNA is TGTGCCAGCAGCGCCGAGGGAGCCATCGGGGAGCTGTTTTTT. It specifies CASSAEGAIGELFF.

The chain joins TRBV10-1 to TRBJ2-5; unclear D gene. The V end lost 3 bases, the J end lost 5 bases, and 19 bases lay between the germline ends. The CDR3 is made up of 16 amino acids. Looked up from germline, CDR1 is WNHNN and CDR2 is SYGVQD (reference sequence). The CDR3 bases are TGCGCCAGCAGTGAATACCCCGTAATGGGGTGGGAGACCCAGTACTTC. It encodes CASSEYPVMGWETQYF.

Here the CDR3 reads CASSLGGGLNTEAFF. The CDR3 bases are TGTGCCAGCAGCTTAGGTGGCGGCCTCAACACTGAAGCTTTCTTT. The chain carries TRBV7-2 and TRBJ1-1; D is unclear. This CDR3 has 15 residues. V gave up 1 base and J gave up 2 bases, with 11 bases separating them. Germline V gene lookup returns CDR1 SGHTA and CDR2 FQGNSA. Supplemented by reference TRBV7-2 and TRBJ1-1, the full variable domain reads GAGVSQSPSNKVTEKGKDVELRCDPISGHTALYWYRQSLGQGLEFLIYFQGNSAPDKSGLPSDRFSAERTGGSVSTLTIQRTQQEDSAVYLCASSLGGGLNTEAFFGQGTRLTVV.

This clone turned up a few times. The chain joins TRBV15 to TRBJ2-1; D is ambiguous. CDR1 LNHNV and CDR2 YYDKDF come from the germline V gene (reference sequence). V was cut by 5 bases and J by 8 bases, with 7 bases left in between. The CDR3 has 11 residues. CDR3 in DNA: TGTGCCACCAGCGGAGTGGATGAGCAGTTCTTC. Translating gives CATSGVDEQFF.

The chain uses TRBV27 and TRBJ2-3; unclear D gene. The germline gives CDR1 MNHEY, CDR2 SMNVEV (reference sequence). V lost 5 bases to trimming and J lost 2 bases, with 20 bases between them. The CDR3 extends over 17 amino acids. This CDR3 is CASSITPPAGYTDTQYF. For the CDR3, the DNA is TGTGCCAGCAGTATAACGCCCCCGGCAGGATACACAGATACGCAGTATTTT.

This clone occurred once. The chain links TRBV5-6 to TRBJ2-1; no reliable D call. Germline-derived CDR1 and CDR2 are SGHDT and YYEEEE. The CDR3 loop spans 13 amino acids. The V end lost 0 bases, the J end lost 8 bases, and 9 bases lay between the germline ends. DNA for the CDR3: TGTGCCAGCAGCTTGGTGGGGTGGGATGAGCAGTTCTTC. Encoded protein: CASSLVGWDEQFF.

This clone was found a few times. This sequence joins TRBV11-1 and TRBJ1-1; D is undetermined. V gave up 8 bases and J gave up 6 bases, with 10 bases separating them. In germline, CDR1 is SGHAT, CDR2 FQDESV (reference sequence). CDR3 length equals 11 residues. The CDR3 DNA reads TGTGCCAGCGTAGGGATCTCTGAAGCTTTCTTT. Translation gives CASVGISEAFF.

The chain carries TRBV14 and TRBJ2-6; a possible D gene is TRBD1 (6 bases). This CDR3 has 20 residues. Per the germline V gene, CDR1 is SGHDN and CDR2 is FVKESK. The ends were cut back, 3 bases at V and 0 bases at J, with 21 bases in the middle. The CDR3 reads CASSHNFDRIRSSGANVLTF. The CDR3 bases are TGTGCCAGCAGCCATAACTTCGACAGGATTAGGTCCTCTGGGGCCAACGTCCTGACTTTC.

The chain links TRBV7-2 to TRBJ2-5; D is ambiguous. Germline V gene lookup returns CDR1 SGHTA and CDR2 FQGNSA. This CDR3 is built from 12 residues. The germline V and J ends were trimmed by 5 bases and 5 bases, with 9 bases remaining between them. The DNA for the CDR3 is TGTGCCAGCAGCACGGACCGGGAGACCCAGTACTTC. Translating gives CASSTDRETQYF.

This chain connects TRBV11-2 to TRBJ1-2; D may be TRBD1 (5 bases). Trimming took off 3 bases at V and 2 bases at J, with 19 bases between the two ends. The CDR3 runs 17 residues. Germline CDR1 reads SGHAT; CDR2 reads FQNNGV. The CDR3 DNA reads TGTGCCAGCAGCTTTTTGAGTGCGGGACGGATAAACTATGGCTACACCTTC. The encoded protein is CASSFLSAGRINYGYTF.

This clone has a count of ten or more. V usage is TRBV2 and J usage is TRBJ2-7; D is undetermined. The length of the CDR3 is 11 residues. From germline, CDR1 is SNHLY and CDR2 FYNNEI. V gave up 8 bases and J gave up 3 bases, with 8 bases separating them. The CDR3 coding sequence is TGTGCCAGCCATCCTGTCTACGAGCAGTACTTC. Encoded protein: CASHPVYEQYF.

This CDR3 is CASSLSLGTGGNEQFF. The DNA of the CDR3 is TGTGCCAGCAGTTTATCCCTCGGGACTGGCGGGAATGAGCAGTTCTTC. The chain carries TRBV27 and TRBJ2-1; possibly TRBD2 for D (6 bases). This CDR3 region has 16 residues. V was pared by 0 bases and J by 7 bases, with 16 bases between. From germline, CDR1 is MNHEY and CDR2 SMNVEV (reference sequence).